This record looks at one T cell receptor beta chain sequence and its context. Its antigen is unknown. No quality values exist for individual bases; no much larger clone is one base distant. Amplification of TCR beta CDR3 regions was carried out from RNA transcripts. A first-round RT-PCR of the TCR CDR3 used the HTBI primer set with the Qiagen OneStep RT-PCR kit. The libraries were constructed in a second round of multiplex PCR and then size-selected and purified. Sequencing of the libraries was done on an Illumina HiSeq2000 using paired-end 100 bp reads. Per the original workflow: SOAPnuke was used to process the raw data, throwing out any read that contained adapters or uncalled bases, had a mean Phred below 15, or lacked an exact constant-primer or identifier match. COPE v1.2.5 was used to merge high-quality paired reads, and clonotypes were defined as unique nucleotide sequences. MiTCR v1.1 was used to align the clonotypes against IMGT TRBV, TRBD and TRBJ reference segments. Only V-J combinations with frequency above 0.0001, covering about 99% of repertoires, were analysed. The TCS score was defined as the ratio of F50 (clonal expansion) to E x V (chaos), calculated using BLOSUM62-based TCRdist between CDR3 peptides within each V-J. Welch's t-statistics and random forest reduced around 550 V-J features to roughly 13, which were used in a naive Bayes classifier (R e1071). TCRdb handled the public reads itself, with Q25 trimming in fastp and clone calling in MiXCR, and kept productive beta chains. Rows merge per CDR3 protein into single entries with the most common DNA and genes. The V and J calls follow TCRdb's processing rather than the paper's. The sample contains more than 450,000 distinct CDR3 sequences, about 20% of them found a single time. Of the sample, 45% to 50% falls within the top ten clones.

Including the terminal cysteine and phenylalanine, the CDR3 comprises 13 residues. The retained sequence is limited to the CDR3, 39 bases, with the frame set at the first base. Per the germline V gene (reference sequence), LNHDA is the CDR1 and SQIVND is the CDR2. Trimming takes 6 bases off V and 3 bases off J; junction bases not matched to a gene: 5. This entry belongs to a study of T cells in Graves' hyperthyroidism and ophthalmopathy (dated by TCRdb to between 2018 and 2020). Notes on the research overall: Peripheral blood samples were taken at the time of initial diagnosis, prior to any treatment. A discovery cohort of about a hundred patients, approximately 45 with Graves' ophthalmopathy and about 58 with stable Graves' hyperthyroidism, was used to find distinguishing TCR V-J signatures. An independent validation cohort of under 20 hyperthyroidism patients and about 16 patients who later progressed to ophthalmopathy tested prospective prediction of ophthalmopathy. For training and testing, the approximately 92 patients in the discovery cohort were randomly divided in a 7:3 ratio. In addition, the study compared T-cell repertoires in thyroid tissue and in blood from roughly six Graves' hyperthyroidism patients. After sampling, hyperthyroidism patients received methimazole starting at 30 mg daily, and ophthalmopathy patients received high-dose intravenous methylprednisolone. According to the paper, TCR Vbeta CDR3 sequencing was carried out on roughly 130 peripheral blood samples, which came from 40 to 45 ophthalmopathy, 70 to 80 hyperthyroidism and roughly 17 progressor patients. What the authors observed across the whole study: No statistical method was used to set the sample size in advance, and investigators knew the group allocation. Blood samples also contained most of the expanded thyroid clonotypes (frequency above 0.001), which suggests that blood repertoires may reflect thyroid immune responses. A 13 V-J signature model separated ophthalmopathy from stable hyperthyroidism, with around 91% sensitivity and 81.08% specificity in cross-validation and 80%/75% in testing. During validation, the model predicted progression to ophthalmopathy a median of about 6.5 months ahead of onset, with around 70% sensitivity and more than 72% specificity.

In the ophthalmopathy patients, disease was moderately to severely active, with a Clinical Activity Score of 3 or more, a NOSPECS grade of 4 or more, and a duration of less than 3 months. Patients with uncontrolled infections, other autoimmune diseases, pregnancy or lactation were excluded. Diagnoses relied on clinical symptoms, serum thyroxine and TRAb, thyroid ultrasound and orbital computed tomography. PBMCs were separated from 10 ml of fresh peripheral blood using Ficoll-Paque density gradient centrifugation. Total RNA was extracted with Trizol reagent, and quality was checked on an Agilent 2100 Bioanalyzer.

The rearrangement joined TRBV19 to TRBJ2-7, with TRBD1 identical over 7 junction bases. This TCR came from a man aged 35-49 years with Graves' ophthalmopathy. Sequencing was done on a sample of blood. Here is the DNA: TGTGCCAGTAGGGAGAGGGGGCTCTACGAGCAGTACTTC. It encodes CASRERGLYEQYF.